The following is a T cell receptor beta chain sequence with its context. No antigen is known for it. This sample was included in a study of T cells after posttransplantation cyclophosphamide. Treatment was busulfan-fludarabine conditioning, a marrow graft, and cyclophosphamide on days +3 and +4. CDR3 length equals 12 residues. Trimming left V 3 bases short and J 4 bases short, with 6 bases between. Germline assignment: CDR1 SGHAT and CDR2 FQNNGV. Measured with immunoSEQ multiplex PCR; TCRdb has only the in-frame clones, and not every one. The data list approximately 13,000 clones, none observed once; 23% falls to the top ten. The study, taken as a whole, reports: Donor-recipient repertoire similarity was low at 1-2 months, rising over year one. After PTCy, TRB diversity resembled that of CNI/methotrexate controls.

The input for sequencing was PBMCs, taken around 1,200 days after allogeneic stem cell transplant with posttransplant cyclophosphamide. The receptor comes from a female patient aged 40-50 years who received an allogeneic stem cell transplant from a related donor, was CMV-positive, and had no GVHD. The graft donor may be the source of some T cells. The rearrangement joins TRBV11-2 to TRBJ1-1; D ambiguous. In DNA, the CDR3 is TGTGCCAGCAGCTTTAGAGCCACTGAAGCTTTCTTT. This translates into CASSFRATEAFF.